A single sample is the source of the 11 T cell receptor beta chains below, sequenced in a study of blood T cell repertoires in COVID-19. Assay used: immunoSEQ multiplex PCR; TCRdb lists only in-frame clones, some missing. The sample has 250,000 to 300,000 clones; about 90% are singletons. Sequenced material: peripheral blood. These receptor sequences come from a woman in her 70s with COVID-19, enrolled during active disease.

The chain links TRBV6-6 to TRBJ2-1, with 8 nucleotides matching TRBD1. In germline, CDR1 is MNHNY, CDR2 SVGAGI (reference sequence). Germline trimming cut 2 bases from V and 7 bases from J; bases unmatched to any gene: 4. This CDR3 spans 14 amino acids. DNA of the CDR3: TGTGCCAGCAGTTACCGGGACAGGTTTAATGAGCAGTTCTTC. Translating gives CASSYRDRFNEQFF.

V usage is TRBV11-2 and J usage is TRBJ1-4; the match to TRBD1 covers 8 bases. This CDR3 comprises 14 residues. Germline V gives CDR1 SGHAT, CDR2 FQNNGV. J was trimmed by 7 bases and V by 5 bases; bases with no gene match: 6. CDR3 region: CASSRIRGPEKLFF. DNA of the CDR3: TGTGCCAGCAGCCGAATCAGGGGGCCTGAAAAACTGTTTTTT.

The V and J genes are TRBV7-2 and TRBJ2-2, with TRBD1 matching 7 bases. This CDR3 has 15 amino acids. V lost 5 bases to trimming and J lost 1 base; unmatched junction nucleotides: 4. Germline assignment: CDR1 SGHTA and CDR2 FQGNSA. The CDR3 sequence is CASSATGMNTGELFF. CDR3 nucleotide sequence: TGTGCCAGCAGCGCGACAGGGATGAACACCGGGGAGCTGTTTTTT. The entire variable domain, with the rest obtained from reference TRBV7-2 and TRBJ2-2, is as follows: GAGVSQSPSNKVTEKGKDVELRCDPISGHTALYWYRQSLGQGLEFLIYFQGNSAPDKSGLPSDRFSAERTGGSVSTLTIQRTQQEDSAVYLCASSATGMNTGELFFGEGSRLTVL.

This clone was picked up one time. This chain joins TRBV28 and TRBJ2-7; 9 positions agree with TRBD1. Germline CDR1 and CDR2: MDHEN and SYDVKM. The length of the CDR3 is 14 residues. V lost 5 bases to trimming and J lost 4 bases; unmatched junction nucleotides: 6. CDR3 DNA sequence: TGTGCCAGCAGTCCAAGACAGGGGGGATACGAGCAGTACTTC. Translated, it gives CASSPRQGGYEQYF.

This chain links TRBV27 with TRBJ2-1; TRBD2 is a possible D gene (6 bases). The CDR3 is made up of 14 amino acids. Germline V CDR1 and CDR2: MNHEY, SMNVEV (reference sequence). V was pared by 6 bases and J by 9 bases, with 18 bases between. In DNA form, the CDR3 reads TGTGCCAGCAGATCCCTAGTAGTGCGGGGTGAGCAGTTCTTC. Residues: CASRSLVVRGEQFF.

The CDR3 nucleotides are TGTGCCAGCAGCTTATTCACAGGGGCACTTGAAAAACTGTTTTTT. It codes for CASSLFTGALEKLFF. The chain employs TRBV11-2 and TRBJ1-4, with TRBD1 matching 7 bases. Trimming took 2 bases from V and 7 from J; bases not matched to a gene: 7. Germline V gene lookup returns CDR1 SGHAT and CDR2 FQNNGV. The CDR3 contains 15 residues.

The V call is TRBV2, the J call TRBJ1-1; D is possibly TRBD1 (5 bases). Germline-derived CDR1 and CDR2 are SNHLY and FYNNEI. V lost 5 bases, J lost 4 bases, and 14 bases lay in between. This CDR3 is built from 14 residues. CDR3 residues: CASSRQGRGTEAFF. The CDR3 coding sequence is TGTGCCAGCAGTCGCCAGGGTAGGGGCACTGAAGCTTTCTTT.

This chain joins TRBV7-2 and TRBJ2-5; TRBD2 aligns across 7 bases. Germline V gives CDR1 SGHTA, CDR2 FQGNSA. CDR3 size: 15 residues. V shed 5 bases, J shed 4 bases, and the junction held 10 bases outside the gene matches. The CDR3 DNA reads as TGTGCCAGCAGCCCAGCGGGACTCACGGGAGAGACCCAGTACTTC. Its translation: CASSPAGLTGETQYF.

The gene calls are TRBV3-1 (or the pseudogene TRBV3-2) and TRBJ2-5; TRBD2 agrees at 7 bases. J lost 5 bases, V lost 0 bases, and 9 bases had no gene match. Germline V gene lookup returns CDR1 LGHDT and CDR2 YNNKEL (reference sequence). This CDR3 is built from 16 residues. The DNA of the CDR3 is TGTGCCAGCAGCCAAGATATCGCGGGAGCCAGGGAGACCCAGTACTTC. Residues: CASSQDIAGARETQYF.

This chain uses TRBV5-1 with TRBJ2-7; 8 bases map to TRBD1. V lost 5 bases and J lost 2; bases outside the gene matches: 6. Germline V gene sequence: CDR1 SGHRS, CDR2 YFSETQ. This CDR3 comprises 14 residues. The CDR3 here is CASRPGTGPYEQYF. The CDR3 DNA reads TGCGCCAGCAGGCCCGGGACAGGTCCCTACGAGCAGTACTTC.

For this clone: The junction differs from germline at one of its ends, possibly a read error. The chain joins TRBV7-7 to TRBJ2-3; a possible D gene is TRBD1 (6 bases). CDR1 and CDR2 (germline): SSHAT, FNYEAQ (reference sequence). The CDR3 covers 13 residues. The CDR3 reads CASSSNQGDTQYF. In DNA form, the CDR3 reads TGTGCTAGCAGCTCGAACCAGGGGGATACGCAGTATTTT.